A single sample is the source of the 9 T cell receptor beta chains below, sequenced in a study of blood T cells in healthy people across ages. Primers used in a second PCR of roughly 6 to 12 cycles were a sample-barcoded 5' primer and a J-beta primer mix. TCRdb analysed the 5' RACE reads with MiXCR anew, one entry per CDR3 protein. The data contain hundreds of thousands of distinct CDR3 sequences, 35% to 60% of them singletons. Sequenced input: blood. The receptors here all came from a man aged 80 or over in good health.

This chain links TRBV5-5 with TRBJ2-5; 11 bases fit TRBD1. This CDR3 is 15 amino acids long. J was trimmed by 5 bases and V by 4 bases; bases with no gene match: 7. Germline lookup yields CDR1 SGHKS and CDR2 YYEKEE (reference sequence). CDR3 coding DNA: TGTGCCAGCAGCCCGAGGACAGGGGGCCCTGAGACCCAGTACTTC. It encodes CASSPRTGGPETQYF.

This chain links TRBV20-1 with TRBJ2-7; TRBD1 matches 10 bases. Germline loops: CDR1 DFQATT, CDR2 SNEGSKA (reference sequence). V shed 5 bases and J 7 bases; nucleotides not matched to a gene: 5. This CDR3 has 12 residues. The CDR3: CSARTGGREQYF. CDR3 bases: TGCAGTGCTCGGACAGGGGGAAGAGAGCAGTACTTC.

The V gene is TRBV7-2, the J gene TRBJ2-3, with D unclear. Germline V CDR1 and CDR2: SGHTA, FQGNSA. The V and J ends lost 5 bases and 1 base respectively, with 13 bases between them. The CDR3 is 15 residues long. CDR3 sequence: CASSPLRSGTDTQYF. DNA for the CDR3: TGTGCCAGCAGCCCCCTCCGGTCGGGCACAGATACGCAGTATTTT.

V usage is TRBV5-1 and J usage is TRBJ1-1; the D gene is possibly TRBD1 (5 bases). The CDR3 is 14 amino acids. V was cut by 1 base and J by 7 bases, with 14 bases left in between. Looked up from germline, CDR1 is SGHRS and CDR2 is YFSETQ. CDR3 in DNA: TGCGCCAGCAGCTTGTCCGGGGGACTAAATGAAGCTTTCTTT. It is translated as CASSLSGGLNEAFF.

There are a few counts of this clonotype. This could be a read error, since a much larger clone is one nucleotide away. The chain combines TRBV5-1 with TRBJ2-7; 8 bases fit TRBD1. J gave up 7 bases and V 3 bases, and 12 bases lay outside the gene matches. The CDR3 runs 15 residues. The germline V gene encodes CDR1 SGHRS and CDR2 YFSETQ. CDR3 sequence reads: CASSSHRTGHNEQYF. The CDR3 DNA reads TGCGCCAGCAGCTCACATCGGACAGGGCACAATGAGCAGTACTTC.

A single count supports this clonotype. A single base separates this from a much larger clone, so it may be a read error. This likely comes from a read error, as the CDR3 has no conserved phenylalanine or tryptophan at its end. The rearrangement links TRBV7-3 to TRBJ2-7; 9 bases are a match to TRBD2. The DNA end is a closer match to TRBJ2-1, so the J assignment may be wrong. The CDR3 spans 15 residues. Germline V CDR1 and CDR2: SGHTA, FQGTGA. The CDR3 here is CASSQGLAGNDEQFL. CDR3 DNA: TGTGCCAGCAGCCAGGGACTAGCCGGGAACGATGAGCAGTTCTTA.

The chain employs TRBV4-3 and TRBJ2-1; TRBD2 agrees at 7 bases. V trimming: 2 bases; J trimming: 3 bases; junction bases outside the gene matches: 13. CDR3 length: 18 residues. Germline assignment: CDR1 LGHNA and CDR2 YSLEER. This CDR3 reads CASSQFVSASGNYNEQFF. The CDR3 region has the DNA TGCGCCAGCAGCCAATTTGTTTCGGCTAGCGGAAACTACAATGAGCAGTTCTTC.

This clonotype appeared a few times. CDR3 in amino acids: CASSQGTLYNEQFF. CDR3 DNA: TGTGCCAGCAGCCAAGGAACCCTTTACAATGAGCAGTTCTTC. The V call is TRBV14, the J call TRBJ2-1; D not resolved. Per germline, CDR1 SGHDN and CDR2 FVKESK. The CDR3 spans 14 residues. V dropped 1 base and J dropped 4 bases, with 8 bases sitting between them.

The chain couples TRBV11-2 to TRBJ2-7, with 7 bases aligning to TRBD1. The CDR3 contains 15 residues. Per the germline V gene, CDR1 is SGHAT and CDR2 is FQNNGV. After removal of 5 bases from V and 3 bases from J, the junction contained 10 bases not matched to a gene. The CDR3 is CASSPFLQGLYEQYF. The CDR3 DNA reads as TGTGCCAGCAGCCCATTCCTACAGGGGCTCTACGAGCAGTACTTC.